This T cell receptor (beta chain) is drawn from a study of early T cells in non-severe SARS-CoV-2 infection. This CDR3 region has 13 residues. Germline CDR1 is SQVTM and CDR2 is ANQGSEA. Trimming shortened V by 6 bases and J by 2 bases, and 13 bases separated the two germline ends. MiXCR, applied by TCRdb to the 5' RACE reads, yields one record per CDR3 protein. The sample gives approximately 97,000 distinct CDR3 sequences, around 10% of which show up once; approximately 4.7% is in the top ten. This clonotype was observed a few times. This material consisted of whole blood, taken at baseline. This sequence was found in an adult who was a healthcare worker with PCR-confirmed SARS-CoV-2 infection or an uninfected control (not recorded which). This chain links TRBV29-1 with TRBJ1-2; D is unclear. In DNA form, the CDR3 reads TGCAGCGTCCGGGTAGGACTAAACTATGGCTACACCTTC. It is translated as CSVRVGLNYGYTF.